Presented here are 22 T cell receptor beta chains from one specimen sequenced in a study of T cell repertoires in cytomegalovirus infection. A single record per CDR3 protein comes from TCRdb applying MiXCR to the reads. The sample holds a few hundred thousand distinct CDR3 sequences, about 13% seen once. Sequenced sample: PBMCs. Every receptor here comes from a human donor in good health (CMV status not recorded). Some clones in this sample may be carry-over from other donors' samples.

This clonotype was counted many times. The V gene is TRBV6-2 or TRBV6-3, the J gene TRBJ2-1; 12 bases line up with TRBD2. CDR3 length: 19 amino acids. Looked up from germline, CDR1 is MNHEY and CDR2 is SVGEGT. The V and J ends lost 5 bases and 6 bases, in that order; junction bases with no gene match: 17. As DNA, the CDR3 is TGTGCCAGCAGTCTCGACCCCACCTTACTAGCGGGAGGCTTCAATGAGCAGTTCTTC. Translated: CASSLDPTLLAGGFNEQFF.

This clonotype has only a few counts. The chain is built from TRBV2 and TRBJ2-5; tentatively, D is TRBD1 (6 bases). CDR3 length equals 14 residues. The germline V and J ends were trimmed by 4 bases and 5 bases, with 14 bases remaining between them. Germline lookup yields CDR1 SNHLY and CDR2 FYNNEI. DNA for the CDR3: TGTGCCAGCAGTGTAGGGGGATGGAGGGAGACCCAGTACTTC. Translated: CASSVGGWRETQYF.

This clonotype appeared a few times. This chain links TRBV7-2 with TRBJ2-2; TRBD2 agrees at 10 bases. The CDR3 is made up of 18 amino acids. The germline V gene encodes CDR1 SGHTA and CDR2 FQGNSA. V dropped 5 bases and J dropped 4; count of bases not matched to a gene: 13. CDR3 coding DNA: TGTGCCAGCAGCCCACCGGGGAGCGGGAGGGCCCCCACCGGGGAGCTGTTTTTT. Encoded protein: CASSPPGSGRAPTGELFF.

Concerning this clonotype: The junction does not match germline at one end; this may be a read error. The genes are TRBV5-1 and TRBJ1-5; 7 nucleotides align to TRBD1. Germline assignment: CDR1 SGHRS and CDR2 YFSETQ. This CDR3 has 14 residues. This CDR3 reads CTSSLGGGNQPQHF. The CDR3 coding sequence is TGCACCAGCAGTTTAGGGGGCGGCAATCAGCCCCAGCATTTT.

The chain uses TRBV7-9 and TRBJ1-3; 9 bases map to TRBD1. This CDR3 comprises 16 residues. Germline trimming cut 6 bases from V and 4 bases from J; bases unmatched to any gene: 10. Looked up from germline, CDR1 is SEHNR and CDR2 is FQNEAQ (reference sequence). DNA for the CDR3: TGTGCCAGCAGGCATAGATCGGGACAGGGCGGAAACACCATATATTTT. Protein product: CASRHRSGQGGNTIYF.

This clonotype was observed a handful of times. The chain joins TRBV25-1 to TRBJ1-5, with D possibly being TRBD1 (6 bases). Germline CDR1 reads MGHDK; CDR2 reads SYGVNS. This CDR3 spans 13 amino acids. The ends were cut back, 4 bases at V and 5 bases at J, with 9 bases in the middle. The CDR3 region is CASSVSGDQPQHF. The CDR3 DNA reads TGTGCCAGCAGTGTCTCAGGGGATCAGCCCCAGCATTTT.

This CDR3 reads CASGAGYEQYF. Here the CDR3 DNA reads TGTGCCAGCGGGGCCGGATACGAGCAGTACTTC. The chain is built from TRBV28 and TRBJ2-7, with D possibly TRBD1 on 5 matching bases. V was shortened by 8 bases and J by 4 bases, with 9 bases between the two germline ends. In germline, CDR1 is MDHEN, CDR2 SYDVKM. CDR3 size: 11 residues.

V gene TRBV20-1 combines with J gene TRBJ2-7; 8 bases map to TRBD1. This CDR3 spans 14 amino acids. V shed 3 bases and J 1 base; nucleotides not matched to a gene: 5. Per the germline V gene, CDR1 is DFQATT and CDR2 is SNEGSKA (reference sequence). The CDR3 DNA follows: TGCAGTGCTAGTAGGGACAGGCCTTCCTACGAGCAGTACTTC. It specifies CSASRDRPSYEQYF.

The CDR3: CSARDSGPRDEQYF. The CDR3 nucleotides are TGCAGTGCTAGAGACTCGGGCCCCAGGGACGAGCAGTACTTC. The chain is built from TRBV20-1 and TRBJ2-7; D possibly corresponds to TRBD1 (5 bases). Trimming took off 0 bases at V and 5 bases at J, with 14 bases between the two ends. Germline-derived CDR1 and CDR2 are DFQATT and SNEGSKA (reference sequence). CDR3 length equals 14 residues.

Details on this clonotype: Possible read error: a much larger clone is one base away. This sequence joins TRBV7-9 and TRBJ1-3; D perhaps matches TRBD1 (5 bases). CDR1 is SEHNR and CDR2 is FQNEAQ in the germline V gene (reference sequence). There are 14 residues in the CDR3. CDR3 sequence: CASSLEGTGDTIYF. The CDR3 coding sequence is TGTGCCAGCAGCTTAGAGGGGACTGGAGACACCATATATTTT.

This clonotype was found many times. The gene calls are TRBV12-3 or TRBV12-4 and TRBJ2-2; 14 nucleotides agree with TRBD2. The ends lost 5 bases at V and 5 bases at J; junction bases unmatched: 10. There are 18 residues in the CDR3. The CDR3 nucleotides are TGTGCCAGCAGTCAAGGGACTAGCGGGGGCTCGCGAACCGGGGAGCTGTTTTTT. Translation: CASSQGTSGGSRTGELFF.

The table lists this clonotype with many counts. The chain has TRBV7-3 and TRBJ2-1; tentatively, D is TRBD2 (5 bases). CDR3 size: 14 residues. Trimming cost V 4 bases and J 9 bases, with 16 bases left between them. Per germline, CDR1 SGHTA and CDR2 FQGTGA. In DNA form, the CDR3 reads TGTGCCAGCAGCTCGTTTGCCGGGGATCGTGAGCAGTTCTTC. It yields the protein CASSSFAGDREQFF. Full variable domain (outside the CDR3, taken from reference TRBV7-3 and TRBJ2-1): GAGVSQTPSNKVTEKGKYVELRCDPISGHTALYWYRQSLGQGPEFLIYFQGTGAADDSGLPNDRFFAVRPEGSVSTLKIQRTERGDSAVYLCASSSFAGDREQFFGPGTRLTVL.

This clonotype was recorded many times. The chain joins TRBV7-2 to TRBJ2-7, with TRBD1 matching 7 bases. The V gene's germline CDR1 is SGHTA and CDR2 FQGNSA. This CDR3 region has 16 residues. The ends lost 5 bases at V and 2 bases at J; junction bases unmatched: 12. CDR3 residues: CASSISPGQMTYEQYF. CDR3 nucleotide sequence: TGTGCCAGCAGCATCAGCCCGGGACAGATGACCTACGAGCAGTACTTC.

This clonotype has a count of ten or more. This chain joins TRBV5-5 and TRBJ1-3; D possibly corresponds to TRBD1 (5 bases). The V end was cut by 4 bases, the J end by 2 bases, with 13 bases between. The CDR3 covers 15 residues. Germline loops: CDR1 SGHKS, CDR2 YYEKEE (reference sequence). CDR3 amino acids: CASSLAGGPGNTIYF. Written as DNA, the CDR3 is TGTGCCAGCAGCCTGGCGGGGGGTCCTGGAAACACCATATATTTT.

CDR3 protein: CASTPMGGPSYEQYF. The CDR3 coding sequence is TGTGCCAGCACCCCGATGGGGGGGCCGTCCTACGAGCAGTACTTC. This chain connects TRBV2 to TRBJ2-7, with TRBD2 as a possible D gene (7 bases). The germline V gene encodes CDR1 SNHLY and CDR2 FYNNEI. The V gene lost 7 bases and the J gene lost 1 base, with 17 bases spanning the gap. This CDR3 is 15 amino acids long.

This clonotype was found many times. The chain carries TRBV7-2 and TRBJ2-3; 9 positions agree with TRBD1. Germline lookup yields CDR1 SGHTA and CDR2 FQGNSA. This CDR3 region has 17 residues. The ends lost 0 bases at V and 2 bases at J; junction bases unmatched: 6. The chain's CDR3 is CASSLARGTGITDTQYF. The CDR3 nucleotides are TGTGCCAGCAGCTTAGCGCGTGGGACAGGGATCACAGATACGCAGTATTTT.

The V and J genes are TRBV4-1 and TRBJ1-1; the D is unclear. V shed 3 bases and J shed 4 bases, with 15 bases lying between them. This CDR3 has 15 amino acids. Germline loops: CDR1 MGHRA, CDR2 YSYEKL. The CDR3 DNA reads as TGCGCCAGCAGCCATGTGGGAGTAGGATCCACTGAAGCTTTCTTT. As protein: CASSHVGVGSTEAFF.

The J gene is TRBJ1-1, the V gene TRBV7-9; D call uncertain. V dropped 5 bases and J dropped 1 base, with 14 bases sitting between them. The CDR3 has 15 residues. Looked up from germline, CDR1 is SEHNR and CDR2 is FQNEAQ (reference sequence). The CDR3: CASSPPQTQNTEAFF. CDR3 bases: TGTGCCAGCAGCCCACCCCAGACCCAGAACACTGAAGCTTTCTTT.

This clonotype was counted between two and nine times. The gene calls are TRBV6-2 or TRBV6-3 and TRBJ2-7, with 7 bases that match TRBD2. The CDR3 has 15 residues. The trim removed 6 bases at V and 0 bases at J, leaving 8 bases unmatched. CDR1 and CDR2 from the germline V gene are MNHEY and SVGEGT. The CDR3 DNA reads as TGTGCCAGCAGGCGGCCGAGCGGGGACTCCTACGAGCAGTACTTC. Translated: CASRRPSGDSYEQYF.

This clonotype was seen many times. The chain is built from TRBV11-2 and TRBJ1-2; a possible D gene is TRBD1 (5 bases). The CDR3 extends over 14 amino acids. The V end lost 0 bases, the J end lost 4 bases, and 9 bases lay between the germline ends. The germline V gene has CDR1 SGHAT and CDR2 FQNNGV. The CDR3 DNA follows: TGTGCCAGCAGCTTAGATCACAGGACCTATGGCTACACCTTC. Translated, it gives CASSLDHRTYGYTF.

This chain joins TRBV29-1 and TRBJ1-2; 7 positions agree with TRBD1. Germline V CDR1 and CDR2: SQVTM, ANQGSEA. V lost 7 bases to trimming and J lost 1 base; unmatched junction nucleotides: 6. CDR3 length: 13 amino acids. The CDR3 nucleotides are TGCAGCGCCCGGGACAGCGATAACTATGGCTACACCTTC. It specifies CSARDSDNYGYTF.

In the case of this clonotype: Just one base apart from a much larger clone, this may be a read error. The chain joins TRBV27 to TRBJ2-7; 9 bases are a match to TRBD1. Per the germline V gene, CDR1 is MNHEY and CDR2 is SMNVEV (reference sequence). The CDR3 is made up of 17 amino acids. CDR3 bases: TGTGCCAGCAAACTGACAGGGGGTCCGACCTTTACCTACGGGCAGTACTTC. Translation gives CASKLTGGPTFTYGQYF.